The rows below give T cell receptor beta chains drawn from one sample of a study of regulatory T cells in long-lasting Graves disease. In TCRdb, the multiplex PCR reads were re-called with MiXCR into one record per CDR3 protein. The table has approximately 560,000 distinct CDR3 sequences, around 15% seen once; the top ten hold more than 10%. These data were likewise used in another study, on T cells in Graves' hyperthyroidism and ophthalmopathy.

This specimen consisted of peripheral blood mononuclear cells (PBMCs), obtained at new diagnosis, from a patient treated with antithyroid drugs. These receptors were obtained from a man younger than 35 with Graves disease. The CDR3 runs from the conserved cysteine through the conserved F or W.

V gene,J gene,CDR3 length,CDR3 protein
TRBV29-1,TRBJ2-5,17,CSVAGGWAGVTQETQYF
TRBV5-1,TRBJ2-1,15,CASSQAGLPSDEQFF
TRBV11-2,TRBJ1-1,16,CASTSRPRTEYTEAFF
TRBV29-1,TRBJ2-1,15,CSVEGAGGAYNEQFF
TRBV7-3,TRBJ2-3,17,CASSLRWQGSPTDTQYF
TRBV7-9,TRBJ2-3,13,CASSTTSTDTQYF
TRBV5-4,TRBJ1-2,14,CASSLGQEGYGYTF
TRBV29-1,TRBJ2-7,13,CSAMTSGAYEQYF
TRBV10-3,TRBJ2-5,15,CAISEISGRGETQYF
TRBV18,TRBJ2-1,11,CASSPINEQFF
TRBV10-3,TRBJ1-1,14,CAIRGQGRNTEAFF
TRBV27,TRBJ1-1,15,CASEVNPGQSREAFF
TRBV5-1,TRBJ2-1,16,CASSLVSGRGYNEQFF
TRBV29-1,TRBJ2-5,12,CSDLEWIETQYF
TRBV20-1,TRBJ2-2,13,CSARDQRSGELFF
TRBV27,TRBJ1-1,15,CASSLSRTGNTEAFF
TRBV3-1,TRBJ2-5,15,CASSKVTSGRETQYF
TRBV3-1,TRBJ1-5,13,CASSQGPQGAQHF
TRBV20-1,TRBJ2-1,16,CSAPGLAGGSYNEQFF
TRBV5-1,TRBJ2-7,15,CASSLNDEWGSEQYF
TRBV2,TRBJ2-1,11,CASKGVNEQFF
TRBV30,TRBJ2-7,11,CAWSVLVEQYF
TRBV7-9,TRBJ2-7,13,CASSPSGIHEQYF
TRBV4-2,TRBJ1-1,18,CASSPHTSTDTSSTEAFF
TRBV12-3/TRBV12-4,TRBJ1-1,14,CASSFKQGAPEAFF
TRBV9,TRBJ2-5,13,CASSVAVQETQYF
TRBV6-5,TRBJ2-5,17,CASSYSVIAARPETQYF
TRBV20-1,TRBJ2-1,12,CSAKGGWGEQFF
TRBV4-1,TRBJ1-4,17,CASSSAGLKGTNEKLFF
TRBV12-3/TRBV12-4,TRBJ2-3,10,CASRGVTQYF
TRBV6-5,TRBJ2-1,16,CASSYQGTSGNNEQFF
TRBV7-3,TRBJ2-1,19,CASSVQGGGGGSSYNEQFF
TRBV6-2/TRBV6-3,TRBJ2-7,14,CASSYEEGIYEQYF
TRBV5-6,TRBJ2-7,16,CASSSQTRNLSYEQYF
TRBV27,TRBJ2-7,15,CASSLSPSGGYEQYF
TRBV4-1,TRBJ1-3,16,CASSQGIGLPGNTIYF
TRBV18,TRBJ2-7,12,CARSLDSYEQYF
TRBV30,TRBJ1-5,13,CAWSGQSRGPQHF
TRBV20-1,TRBJ2-3,14,CSARDVGRGDTQYF
TRBV19,TRBJ2-1,14,CASRPRDRVVGQFF
TRBV20-1,TRBJ2-5,14,CSARDIGDQETQYF
TRBV6-2/TRBV6-3,TRBJ2-7,15,CASSLKGTNSYEQYF
TRBV12-3/TRBV12-4,TRBJ1-1,11,CASSFLSEAFF
TRBV3-1,TRBJ2-1,13,CASTPGGSHEQFF
TRBV3-1,TRBJ2-7,16,CASSVGPGTSGSKQYF
TRBV6-5,TRBJ2-7,14,CASSYSASYYEQYF
TRBV28,TRBJ2-1,15,CATRTPDYLRDEQFF